Sequencing of this T cell receptor (beta chain) was carried out in a study of T cell responses to AZD1222 COVID-19 vaccine (dated by TCRdb to the early 2020s). Describing the broader study: TCR sequencing covered roughly 230 trial participants: 200 to 220 given two doses of AZD1222 and approximately 26 given two doses of MenACWY control vaccine. Trial participants were enrolled by age into subgroups of 18-55, 56-69 and 70-plus years, and roughly 150, 30 and 60 TCR-sequenced participants, respectively, were included in these subgroups. The research as a whole found: Only five to seven AZD1222 recipients were SARS-CoV-2 seropositive at baseline, limiting conclusions about previously exposed vaccinees. Because no day 14 peak-response samples were available, the repertoires could be characterized only after the peak T cell response. After two AZD1222 doses, spike-specific TCR breadth and depth were significantly higher than at day 0 and than in MenACWY recipients. The 56-69-year group was small, and its depth increase did not reach significance, likely because of low power. Participants were mostly white British and included more females than males, and it was suggested by the authors that clonal diversity may have been underestimated. Epitopes outside the regions mutated in the B.1.351 and B.1.1.7 variants were reportedly recognized by nearly half of the unique spike-specific TCRs. CD4 TCRs associated with the vaccine covered the entire spike protein, and the dominant responses were in regions 160-218 and 743-854.

The CDR3 regions of human TCRbeta chains were analyzed by immunosequencing. As for the authors' bioinformatics: TCRs in the repertoires were matched against a reference library of SARS-CoV-2-specific TCRs that had been generated with the MIRA antigen-specificity platform. Breadth was defined as the fraction of unique TCRs that were SARS-CoV-2-associated. Depth was defined as the fraction of total T cells that were SARS-CoV-2-associated. Using the MIRA data, each spike-specific TCR was assigned both to the spike region to which the TCR was reactive and to a CD4 or CD8 class. Log10-transformed breadth and depth values were compared by one-way ANOVA with Sidak's multiple comparisons tests. What TCRdb holds here is the immuneACCESS table cut down to in-frame rearrangements. Part of the clones is not present; checked against another copy, under half of the missing clones reflect an unresolved V gene, and the others are unexplained. V and J calls and clone size come straight from that table; D and trimming were deduced from the DNA. Counted in this sample were 150,000 to 200,000 clones; 91% of them appeared once. Together, the top ten hold 1.5% to 2% of the sample.

For this chain, trimming is 7 bases at the V end and 7 bases at the J end, and the number of junction bases without a gene match is 9. The CDR3 runs 15 amino acids, cysteine and phenylalanine included. The only DNA kept is the CDR3, 45 bases in frame from the first base. Via the germline V gene (reference sequence), CDR1 is SEHNR and CDR2 FQNEAQ. As to this clone: This clone's antigen is unknown. Per-base qualities were not stored, and no clone one base away is much larger.

Per the publication, the time point label means: about 28 days (+/-7) after the second vaccine dose. AZD1222 recipients with second doses at about 4 weeks or about 12 weeks were pooled, because spike-specific TCR depth and breadth did not differ between schedules. Vaccinee samples came from UK trials COV001 and COV002, including a single-blind randomized controlled phase 2/3 trial of AZD1222 (ChAdOx1 nCoV-19) in healthy adults. For TCRbeta chain sequencing, PBMC samples from trial participants were taken at day 0 and at day 28 after the second dose. Rearrangement joined TRBV7-9 to TRBJ1-6, and TRBD1 matches 8 of the central bases. The source is an adult who received the AZD1222 COVID-19 vaccine. This sample comprised peripheral blood, obtained 28 days after the second AZD1222 dose. The nucleotide sequence reads TGTGCCAGCACCACTACAGGGGGGTTCAATTCACCCCTCCACTTT. Translated, it reads CASTTTGGFNSPLHF. With the rest looked up from the reference TRBV7-9 and TRBJ1-6 genes rather than sequenced, the full variable domain is DTGVSQNPRHKITKRGQNVTFRCDPISEHNRLYWYRQTLGQGPEFLTYFQNEAQLEKSRLLSDRFSAERPKGSFSTLEIQRTEQGDSAMYLCASTTTGGFNSPLHFGNGTRLTVT.